A selection of T cell receptor beta chains follows, all from one sample in a study of blood T cell repertoires in COVID-19. The protocol was immunoSEQ multiplex PCR, while the TCRdb copy is restricted to in-frame clones and leaves out a portion. The sample consists of around 250,000 clones, more than 85% of them appearing once. Material: PBMCs or T cells enriched from blood (not recorded which). All receptors derive from a man aged 35 to 55 who had been exposed to COVID-19. CDR3s leave out the opening cysteine and the closing phenylalanine or tryptophan. The D gene is left open where the match is weak. Expanded clones are given a class, and other clones once, few, many or no size at all.

CDR3aa: ASNPGTPVGAF
v_gene: TRBV19
j_gene: TRBJ1-1
d_gene: .
abundance: .

CDR3aa: ASRGQDTEAF
v_gene: TRBV19
j_gene: TRBJ1-1
d_gene: TRBD1
abundance: .

CDR3aa: ASSFLGGRDEQF
v_gene: TRBV7-2
j_gene: TRBJ2-1
d_gene: TRBD2
abundance: .

CDR3aa: ASIRREANYGYT
v_gene: TRBV6-5
j_gene: TRBJ1-2
d_gene: .
abundance: .

CDR3aa: ASRDRANEKLF
v_gene: TRBV3-1/TRBV3-2
j_gene: TRBJ1-4
d_gene: TRBD1
abundance: .

CDR3aa: ASSFLTGVTGNTIY
v_gene: TRBV28
j_gene: TRBJ1-3
d_gene: TRBD1
abundance: .

CDR3aa: ASSQDFPSGRTTGELF
v_gene: TRBV3-1/TRBV3-2
j_gene: TRBJ2-2
d_gene: TRBD2
abundance: .

CDR3aa: AISEGTGGKGGYT
v_gene: TRBV10-3
j_gene: TRBJ1-2
d_gene: TRBD1
abundance: .

CDR3aa: ASSTLYSDPNEKLF
v_gene: TRBV19
j_gene: TRBJ1-4
d_gene: .
abundance: .

CDR3aa: ASSLAGTENTEAF
v_gene: TRBV28
j_gene: TRBJ1-1
d_gene: TRBD1
abundance: few

CDR3aa: ASSPRMNTEAF
v_gene: TRBV11-3
j_gene: TRBJ1-1
d_gene: .
abundance: .

CDR3aa: ASSIGLSNYGYT
v_gene: TRBV19
j_gene: TRBJ1-2
d_gene: .
abundance: .

CDR3aa: ASSPSGGGGRNEQF
v_gene: TRBV7-9
j_gene: TRBJ2-1
d_gene: TRBD2
abundance: .

CDR3aa: AINPGSSYEQY
v_gene: TRBV10-3
j_gene: TRBJ2-7
d_gene: .
abundance: .

CDR3aa: ASSDVASPDTQY
v_gene: TRBV6-4
j_gene: TRBJ2-3
d_gene: .
abundance: once

CDR3aa: ASSEVSQGTEAF
v_gene: TRBV2
j_gene: TRBJ1-1
d_gene: .
abundance: once

CDR3aa: ASSLGDRADGYT
v_gene: TRBV28
j_gene: TRBJ1-2
d_gene: TRBD1
abundance: .

CDR3aa: ASSRGQRNTEAF
v_gene: TRBV5-1
j_gene: TRBJ1-1
d_gene: .
abundance: .

CDR3aa: ASSGRTGDYEQY
v_gene: TRBV7-9
j_gene: TRBJ2-7
d_gene: TRBD1
abundance: .

CDR3aa: ASSLAFDEKLF
v_gene: TRBV5-1
j_gene: TRBJ1-4
d_gene: .
abundance: .

CDR3aa: ASSLGGDQPQH
v_gene: TRBV11-3
j_gene: TRBJ1-5
d_gene: .
abundance: .

CDR3aa: ASTYYNEQF
v_gene: TRBV12-3/TRBV12-4
j_gene: TRBJ2-1
d_gene: .
abundance: .

CDR3aa: ASSLSTSGGTGELF
v_gene: TRBV5-1
j_gene: TRBJ2-2
d_gene: TRBD2
abundance: .

CDR3aa: ASSVGILAGSSDTQY
v_gene: TRBV9
j_gene: TRBJ2-3
d_gene: TRBD2
abundance: .

CDR3aa: ASSYTGLAGDPQY
v_gene: TRBV5-6
j_gene: TRBJ2-7
d_gene: TRBD2
abundance: .

CDR3aa: ASSYEREGRDTQY
v_gene: TRBV6-2/TRBV6-3
j_gene: TRBJ2-3
d_gene: TRBD2
abundance: .

CDR3aa: ASSKLAGSYNEQF
v_gene: TRBV19
j_gene: TRBJ2-1
d_gene: TRBD2
abundance: .

CDR3aa: ASILAGGDTQY
v_gene: TRBV6-6
j_gene: TRBJ2-3
d_gene: TRBD2
abundance: .

CDR3aa: ASRRGTDTQY
v_gene: TRBV5-1
j_gene: TRBJ2-3
d_gene: .
abundance: once

CDR3aa: SVVGQGRGTDTQY
v_gene: TRBV29-1
j_gene: TRBJ2-3
d_gene: TRBD1
abundance: .

CDR3aa: ASSLVRGDEKLF
v_gene: TRBV3-1/TRBV3-2
j_gene: TRBJ1-4
d_gene: .
abundance: .

CDR3aa: ASSDDRQAETYNEQF
v_gene: TRBV28
j_gene: TRBJ2-1
d_gene: .
abundance: .

CDR3aa: ASRLAGGGAYNEQF
v_gene: TRBV5-1
j_gene: TRBJ2-1
d_gene: TRBD2
abundance: .

CDR3aa: ASSAQNYRVENNEQF
v_gene: TRBV9
j_gene: TRBJ2-1
d_gene: .
abundance: .

CDR3aa: ASSPGLPNTGELF
v_gene: TRBV7-2
j_gene: TRBJ2-2
d_gene: .
abundance: .

CDR3aa: ASSLRLADYYNEQF
v_gene: TRBV5-1
j_gene: TRBJ2-1
d_gene: TRBD2
abundance: .